This T cell receptor beta chain was profiled in a study of CD8+CD57+ T cells in acquired aplastic anemia listed by TCRdb under 2018. In the study overall: On average, sorted CD4+ and CD8+ cells yielded approximately 3 ug of extracted DNA, with a range of roughly 0.18 to 30 ug. The paper's findings and limits, for the study overall: Twenty-nine CD8+ CDR3 sequences were shared between patients and controls but appeared highly expressed in patients and within their immunodominant clones. No significant difference in CD8+ Simpson's diversity was found between patients and healthy controls (P=0.060).

Including the terminal cysteine and phenylalanine, the CDR3 comprises 14 residues. The retained sequence is limited to the CDR3, 42 bases, with the frame set at the first base. The V end loses 4 bases and the J end loses 2 bases, and a stretch of 12 bases separates them. Looking up the germline V gene yields CDR1 SGHTA and CDR2 FQGNSA. In the study, sorted CD4+ and CD8+ blood T cells from patients with severe aplastic anemia and from healthy subjects underwent deep sequencing of TCR repertoires. Ficoll-Paque density gradient centrifugation was used to isolate peripheral blood mononuclear cells. Before DNA extraction, CD4+ and CD8+ T cells were sorted by FACS or by magnetic beads. About this clonotype: Its binding antigen is unknown. Base qualities are not at hand, and no much larger clone is one base apart.

Profiling of TCR beta VDJ combinations and CDR3 sequences used genomic DNA as the template. TCR repertoire sequencing was run on an Illumina HiSeq 2000. Per the original workflow: TRBV/TRBJ rearrangement plots, CDR3 size and DJ length profiles, and Simpson's diversity index were used to assess repertoires. The immunodominant clone was defined as the most abundant DNA sequence in deep sequencing data. CDR3 amino acid sequences were screened for sharing across subjects and compared with published repertoires and the VDJdb database. Using fastp trimming at Q25 and MiXCR clonotype assembly, TCRdb reanalyzed the public sequencing data and kept in-frame beta chains. Entries that share a CDR3 protein sequence are merged under the most common genes and DNA. TCRdb's processing, not the authors' own work, is the source of the V and J calls. Here the sample has 150,000 to 200,000 distinct CDR3 sequences; around 65% occur a single time. The ten largest make up roughly 50% of the sample.

The V and J genes are TRBV7-2 and TRBJ2-7; D gene: possibly TRBD1, on 6 matching bases. Sequenced material: sorted CD4+, CD8+, or CD8+CD57+ T cells (not recorded which) from PBMCs. The sequence was collected from a human donor with severe aplastic anemia or a healthy control (not recorded which). Read as DNA, the sequence is TGTGCCAGCAGCTCCCGGGACACAACCTACGAGCAGTACTTC. It codes for CASSSRDTTYEQYF.